This T cell receptor beta chain is from a study of blood T cell repertoires in COVID-19. Here immunoSEQ multiplex PCR was the method, and the copy in TCRdb shows in-frame clones only, minus some. Found here are 250,000 to 300,000 clones, nearly 90% of them singletons; the top ten hold about 0.74%. The germline V gene has CDR1 SNHLY and CDR2 FYNNEI. Losses at the gene ends were 8 bases for V and 3 bases for J; bases not matched to a gene: 5. CDR3 length equals 14 residues. The sample comprised peripheral blood. The chain employs TRBV2 and TRBJ2-1, with 9 bases matching TRBD1. The origin of this receptor is a woman aged 30 to 39 with acute or convalescent COVID-19. The CDR3 reads CASGGGQGYNEQFF. DNA of the CDR3: TGTGCCAGCGGAGGGGGACAGGGCTACAATGAGCAGTTCTTC.